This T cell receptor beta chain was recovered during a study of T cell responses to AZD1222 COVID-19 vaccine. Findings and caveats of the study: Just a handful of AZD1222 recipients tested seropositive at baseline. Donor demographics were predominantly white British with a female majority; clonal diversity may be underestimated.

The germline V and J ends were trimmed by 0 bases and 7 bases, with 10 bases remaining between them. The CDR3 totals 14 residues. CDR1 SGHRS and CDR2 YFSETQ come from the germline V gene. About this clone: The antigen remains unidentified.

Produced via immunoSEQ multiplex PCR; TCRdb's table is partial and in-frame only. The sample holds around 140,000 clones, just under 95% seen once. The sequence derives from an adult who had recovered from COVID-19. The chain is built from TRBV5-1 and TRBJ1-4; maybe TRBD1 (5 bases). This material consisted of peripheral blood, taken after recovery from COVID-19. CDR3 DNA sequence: TGCGCCAGCAGCTTGGACGCCGGGGGTGAAAAACTGTTTTTT. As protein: CASSLDAGGEKLFF.